This record concerns one TCR beta chain sequence. In this sample, this clone turned up once. Its antigen target is currently unknown. No base quality values were provided; no much bigger clone lies one nucleotide off. The donors belonged to the validation cohort of 90 to 150 subjects, which was separate from the approximately 680-subject first cohort. Its CDR3 holds 16 amino acids, cysteine through phenylalanine. CDR3 DNA only is kept here, 48 bases in frame from base 1. CDR1 SGHTA and CDR2 FQGNSA are derived from the germline V gene. The junction shows trimming of 7 bases on V and 2 bases on J, plus 18 bases between the germline ends. The data belong to a study of cytomegalovirus exposure and HLA in healthy donors (dated by TCRdb to about 2017). For the study in its entirety: The roughly 650 repertoires of the first cohort and the roughly 110 validation repertoires were produced on the same platform, according to a later analysis. The study aimed to test whether signatures of past pathogen exposure could be identified by cataloging public T cell receptors. Along with the roughly 670-subject first cohort, a separate validation cohort of over a hundred different subjects was used. To predict cytomegalovirus infection status, the study brought together high-throughput TCR immunosequencing, statistical association of individual TCRs with disease status, and machine learning. Results and caveats for the whole study, not just this receptor: Across donors, most TCR sequences were observed very rarely, whereas some public TCRs were present in many individuals. In the study, about 150 TCR beta chains were listed as associated with cytomegalovirus. Cytomegalovirus status was reported to be diagnosed by the classifier with high specificity and sensitivity in both the original and validation cohorts. The authors suggested that the approach could potentially be generalized to other disease states and immunological phenotypes. In a later analysis, TCRs clustered in the first cohort were found to also tend to co-occur in the 120 or so validation repertoires, with approximately 95% of cluster scores above 0. A later analysis had no HLA typing for the validation cohort, so co-occurrence there was scored across all 130 or so repertoires. A few of the identified cytomegalovirus-associated TCR beta chains were confirmed in vitro to be specific for cytomegalovirus antigens.

Library method: the immunoSEQ multiplex PCR assay. As for the original processing: A statistical classification framework was developed to diagnose cytomegalovirus status using the catalog of TCR beta chain sequences. TCRdb re-hosts the immuneACCESS table, in-frame sequences only. Its copies lack some clones; in the studies checked, an unresolved V gene accounts for under half of them, and the cause for the rest is not known. V, J and clone size are those of that table, while D and trimming were read from the DNA. The sample records over 250,000 clones, around 87% of which are singletons. The ten largest clones represent more than 0.9% of the sample.

The chain is assembled from TRBV7-2 and TRBJ1-5; the D gene identity is not certain. Material for sequencing was PBMCs. The clonotype originates from a woman aged 25 to 39 in good health and CMV-seropositive. The CDR3 region reads CASTYQGGMGNQPQHF. The DNA sequence reads TGTGCCAGCACCTATCAAGGAGGGATGGGCAATCAGCCCCAGCATTTT. The variable domain in full, with residues beyond the CDR3 obtained from the reference TRBV7-2 and TRBJ1-5 genes, is GAGVSQSPSNKVTEKGKDVELRCDPISGHTALYWYRQSLGQGLEFLIYFQGNSAPDKSGLPSDRFSAERTGGSVSTLTIQRTQQEDSAVYLCASTYQGGMGNQPQHFGDGTRLSIL.